Each of the 3 T cell receptor beta chains below was sequenced from the same sample in a study of cytomegalovirus exposure and HLA in healthy donors (dated by TCRdb to between 2016 and 2019). The library was built by means of the immunoSEQ multiplex PCR assay. The table was pulled from immuneACCESS by TCRdb, which kept in-frame rearrangements only. Such tables lose some clones; where checked, under half of the loss comes from unresolved V genes, and the rest has no known cause. Counted in this sample were about 130,000 clones; 90% of them appeared once. The ten largest make up less than 7% of the sample. The specimen sequenced was PBMCs. All receptors come from a woman in her twenties or thirties in good health and CMV-seropositive.

This sequence joins TRBV15 and TRBJ2-6, with TRBD1 matching 9 bases. CDR1 LNHNV and CDR2 YYDKDF come from the germline V gene (reference sequence). The trim removed 3 bases at V and 0 bases at J, leaving 3 bases unmatched. This CDR3 contains 17 residues. The DNA for the CDR3 is TGTGCCACCAGCAGGGGGGACAGGGACTCTGGGGCCAACGTCCTGACTTTC. Translation: CATSRGDRDSGANVLTF.

The rearrangement links TRBV28 to TRBJ1-2; possible D gene TRBD1, 5 bases. CDR3 size: 14 residues. V lost 6 bases to trimming and J lost 5 bases, with 16 bases between them. Germline V lookup: CDR1 MDHEN, CDR2 SYDVKM. CDR3 nucleotide sequence: TGTGCCAGCAGCCAGGGTGCAGCACTTTATGGCTACACCTTC. Translation: CASSQGAALYGYTF.

This clone came up many times. J is TRBJ2-2 and V is TRBV7-2; TRBD1 matches 8 bases. V lost 3 bases and J lost 4; bases outside the gene matches: 4. This CDR3 region has 15 residues. In germline, CDR1 is SGHTA, CDR2 FQGNSA. The CDR3 loop reads CASSFGTGITGELFF. The CDR3, as DNA: TGTGCCAGCAGCTTTGGGACAGGAATCACCGGGGAGCTGTTTTTT.